This T cell receptor beta chain stems from a study of T cell changes during pregnancy in multiple sclerosis. Here immunoSEQ multiplex PCR was the method, and the copy in TCRdb shows in-frame clones only, minus some. This sample has about 49,000 clones; almost 95% occur once, and the top ten carry just under 1%. The germline gives CDR1 SEHNR, CDR2 FQNEAQ (reference sequence). This CDR3 has 15 amino acids. Losses at the gene ends were 2 bases for V and 4 bases for J; bases not matched to a gene: 4. The chain has TRBV7-9 and TRBJ1-4, with 7 bases aligning to TRBD1. This sequence originates from a female donor with multiple sclerosis, enrolled in a pregnancy study. This specimen consisted of peripheral blood, obtained after pregnancy. The CDR3 loop reads CASSLNTGVNEKLFF. The CDR3 DNA sequence: TGTGCCAGCAGCTTAAACACAGGGGTTAATGAAAAACTGTTTTTT. Full variable domain (rest looked up from reference TRBV7-9 and TRBJ1-4): DTGVSQNPRHKITKRGQNVTFRCDPISEHNRLYWYRQTLGQGPEFLTYFQNEAQLEKSRLLSDRFSAERPKGSFSTLEIQRTEQGDSAMYLCASSLNTGVNEKLFFGSGTQLSVL.